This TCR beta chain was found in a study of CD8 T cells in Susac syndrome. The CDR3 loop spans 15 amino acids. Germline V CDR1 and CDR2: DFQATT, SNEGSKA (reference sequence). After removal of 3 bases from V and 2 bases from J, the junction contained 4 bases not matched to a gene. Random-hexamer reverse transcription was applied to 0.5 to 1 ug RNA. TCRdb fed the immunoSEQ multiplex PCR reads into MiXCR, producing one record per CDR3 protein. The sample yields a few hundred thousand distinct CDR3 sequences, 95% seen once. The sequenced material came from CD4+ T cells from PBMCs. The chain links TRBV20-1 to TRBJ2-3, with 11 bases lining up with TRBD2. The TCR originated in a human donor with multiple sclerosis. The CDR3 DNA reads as TGCAGTGCTAGGGGACTAGCGGCCGTCACAGATACGCAGTATTTT. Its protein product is CSARGLAAVTDTQYF.